Listed below are T cell receptor beta chains from one sample, sequenced in a study of blood T cell repertoires in COVID-19. Repertoires were generated with immunoSEQ multiplex PCR, while TCRdb's copy carries only in-frame clones and drops some. The data contain about 46,000 clones, roughly 88% of them seen just once; the ten biggest clones take up roughly 34%. The sample comprised peripheral blood. The receptors were sampled from a woman at least 80 years old with COVID-19, enrolled during active disease. The CDR3 runs from the conserved cysteine through the conserved F or W. D genes are given only for firm matches. The listing skips clone size in some rows; elsewhere it reads once, few, many or a size class.

j_gene | d_gene | abundance | v_gene | CDR3aa | CDR3nt
TRBJ2-3 | - | - | TRBV5-5 | CASSFLGGRTDTQYF | TGTGCCAGCAGCTTTCTGGGGGGGCGCACAGATACGCAGTATTTT
TRBJ1-6 | - | - | TRBV7-2 | CASSAGGSSYNSPLHF | TGTGCCAGCAGCGCGGGTGGGAGCTCCTATAATTCACCCCTCCACTTT
TRBJ2-7 | TRBD1 | - | TRBV7-3 | CASSPGTGGYEQYF | TGTGCCAGCAGCCCCGGGACAGGGGGCTACGAGCAGTACTTC
TRBJ2-1 | - | - | TRBV15 | CATTGYEGRIINEQFF | TGTGCCACCACAGGGTACGAAGGAAGGATAATCAATGAGCAGTTCTTC
TRBJ2-2 | TRBD1 | - | TRBV18 | CASSRAGGIIQNTGELFF | TGTGCCAGCTCACGGGCAGGGGGCATAATCCAGAACACCGGGGAGCTGTTTTTT
TRBJ2-1 | TRBD1 | - | TRBV10-2 | CASNGQGQEFF | TGCGCCAGCAACGGACAGGGGCAGGAGTTCTTC
TRBJ2-1 | TRBD2 | - | TRBV6-4 | CASSKTSASYNEQFF | TGTGCCAGCAGTAAAACTAGCGCCTCCTACAATGAGCAGTTCTTC
TRBJ2-3 | - | - | TRBV9 | CASSVGYGSSADTQYF | TGTGCCAGCAGCGTAGGTTACGGGAGCTCCGCAGATACGCAGTATTTT
TRBJ1-1 | - | few | TRBV27 | CASSFFGSTEAFF | TGTGCCAGCAGTTTCTTCGGGAGCACTGAAGCTTTCTTT
TRBJ1-1 | TRBD1 | - | TRBV20-1 | CRGQGGTEAFF | TGCAGGGGACAGGGAGGCACTGAAGCTTTCTTT
TRBJ2-7 | - | - | TRBV5-4 | CASSLETGFQYEQYF | TGTGCCAGCAGCTTGGAAACAGGGTTTCAGTACGAGCAGTACTTC
TRBJ1-2 | TRBD1 | - | TRBV28 | CASIGPGTGVTGGYTF | TGTGCCAGCATAGGCCCCGGGACAGGGGTCACTGGTGGCTACACCTTC
TRBJ2-6 | - | few | TRBV5-1 | CASGLVLSGANVLTF | TGCGCCAGCGGTTTGGTACTCTCTGGGGCCAACGTCCTGACTTTC
TRBJ2-7 | TRBD2 | few | TRBV2 | CASRRREGQYF | TGTGCCAGCAGGAGGCGGGAGGGGCAGTACTTC
TRBJ2-3 | TRBD2 | - | TRBV6-4 | CASSPSGVTDTQYF | TGTGCCAGCAGTCCTAGCGGAGTCACAGATACGCAGTATTTT